The rows below give T cell receptor beta chains drawn from one sample of a study of T cells after yellow fever vaccination. MiXCR was run by TCRdb on the 5' RACE reads, yielding one entry per CDR3 protein. Of roughly 520,000 distinct CDR3 sequences in the sample, 20% to 25% were seen once. The input for sequencing was PBMCs, taken more than 20 days after the first yellow fever vaccination. These receptors were obtained from a man between 18 and 35 years old who received the YFV17D yellow fever vaccine. CDR3s include the opening cysteine and the closing phenylalanine or tryptophan. Each record gives: V gene, CDR3 protein.

V gene: TRBV20-1; CDR3 protein: CSARSRGNTGELFF
V gene: TRBV5-1; CDR3 protein: CASSVPTGGGMNTEAFF
V gene: TRBV7-2; CDR3 protein: CASSFLTRGRSPETQYF
V gene: TRBV9; CDR3 protein: CASSGTGYNEKLFF
V gene: TRBV7-9; CDR3 protein: CASNAARAGGSTDTQYF
V gene: TRBV29-1; CDR3 protein: CSVETGDFSEAFF
V gene: TRBV20-1; CDR3 protein: CSARGGTGLVEKLFF
V gene: TRBV5-1; CDR3 protein: CASSLWGQGFRETQYF
V gene: TRBV9; CDR3 protein: CASSVGISISSPLHF
V gene: TRBV19; CDR3 protein: CASSMSGVGNQPQHF
V gene: TRBV20-1; CDR3 protein: CSASGQGPNFYEQYF
V gene: TRBV29-1; CDR3 protein: CSVGEGVETQYF
V gene: TRBV4-3; CDR3 protein: CASSQGQGKSGETQYF
V gene: TRBV25-1; CDR3 protein: CASSHRTEAFF
V gene: TRBV12-3/TRBV12-4; CDR3 protein: CASSLALGGTGRKLFF
V gene: TRBV6-2/TRBV6-3; CDR3 protein: CASSYAAVGIADF
V gene: TRBV4-1; CDR3 protein: CASSQVTQGTVNTEAFF
V gene: TRBV29-1; CDR3 protein: CSVSEASTDTQYF
V gene: TRBV10-2; CDR3 protein: CASSAGPGDTEAFF
V gene: TRBV5-1; CDR3 protein: CASSLDRARNTEAFF
V gene: TRBV7-9; CDR3 protein: CASSLVRLAEEFF
V gene: TRBV12-3/TRBV12-4; CDR3 protein: CASSFRDRGPQETQYF
V gene: TRBV5-1; CDR3 protein: CASSLNPYTDTQYF
V gene: TRBV12-3/TRBV12-4; CDR3 protein: CASSLNRASGNTIYF
V gene: TRBV6-2/TRBV6-3; CDR3 protein: CASSYYDRGTSEQYF
V gene: TRBV10-3; CDR3 protein: CAISGGQGANAEAFF
V gene: TRBV6-1; CDR3 protein: CASSGASGSLRNEQFF